A single sample gave rise to the 6 T cell receptor beta chains below, sequenced in a study of cytomegalovirus exposure and HLA in healthy donors. PCR employed 60 Vbeta and 13 Jbeta primers. Assay used: immunoSEQ multiplex PCR; TCRdb lists only in-frame clones, some missing. The profile covers 95,000 to 150,000 clones, with 50% to 75% appearing a single time and approximately 8% taken by the ten largest. The sample was PBMCs. Receptors originate from a woman aged 40 to 49 in good health and CMV-seropositive.

V is TRBV7-6 and J is TRBJ2-7, with D maybe TRBD1 (5 bases). CDR1 and CDR2 (germline): SGHVS, FNYEAQ. This CDR3 is 13 amino acids long. V was trimmed by 5 bases and J by 6 bases, leaving 14 bases between them. The CDR3 protein is CASSQFPRAEQYF. The CDR3 region has the DNA TGTGCCAGCAGCCAGTTCCCCAGGGCCGAGCAGTACTTC. Full variable domain (missing parts from reference TRBV7-6 and TRBJ2-7): GAGVSQSPRYKVTKRGQDVALRCDPISGHVSLYWYRQALGQGPEFLTYFNYEAQQDKSGLPNDRFSAERPEGSISTLTIQRTEQRDSAMYRCASSQFPRAEQYFGPGTRLTVT.

V gene TRBV29-1 combines with J gene TRBJ2-2; 15 bases line up with TRBD2. CDR1 SQVTM and CDR2 ANQGSEA come from the germline V gene. After removal of 4 bases from V and 6 bases from J, the junction contained 3 bases not matched to a gene. The CDR3 is made up of 15 amino acids. This CDR3 is CSVGTSGGAAGELFF. The CDR3 nucleotides are TGCAGCGTTGGGACTAGCGGGGGGGCGGCCGGGGAGCTGTTTTTT.

The chain links TRBV6-5 to TRBJ1-1; TRBD1 matches 7 bases. The germline CDR1 and CDR2 sequences are MNHEY and SVGAGI. The junction had 8 bases not matched to a gene; V was cut back by 6 bases and J by 7 bases. This CDR3 has 13 residues. The CDR3 region is CASRGQREGEAFF. In DNA form, the CDR3 reads TGTGCCAGCAGGGGACAGAGAGAGGGTGAAGCTTTCTTT.

The V gene is TRBV5-1, the J gene TRBJ2-3; 7 positions agree with TRBD2. V shed 2 bases, J shed 0 bases, and the junction held 9 bases outside the gene matches. The CDR3 covers 17 residues. CDR1 and CDR2 (germline): SGHRS, YFSETQ. This chain's CDR3 is CASSFGRGTPSTDTQYF. CDR3 DNA sequence: TGCGCCAGCAGCTTTGGGCGGGGGACTCCTAGCACAGATACGCAGTATTTT.

The rearrangement joins TRBV18 to TRBJ2-1, with 7 bases fitting TRBD2. The CDR3 is 16 amino acids. J lost 0 bases, V lost 1 base, and 3 bases had no gene match. Germline V gives CDR1 KGHSH, CDR2 LQKENI. CDR3 coding DNA: TGTGCCAGCTCACCACAGCGGACTAGCTCCTACAATGAGCAGTTCTTC. This codes for CASSPQRTSSYNEQFF.

The chain joins TRBV18 to TRBJ2-2; 8 bases match TRBD2. The V gene end was trimmed by 4 bases and the J gene end by 3 bases; junction bases not matched to a gene: 13. The CDR3 sequence is 18 residues long. Germline V gene data show CDR1 as KGHSH and CDR2 as LQKENI. The DNA of the CDR3 is TGTGCCAGCTCACGAGCGGGAGTGGGTGATCCGGACACCGGGGAGCTGTTTTTT. This sequence encodes CASSRAGVGDPDTGELFF.